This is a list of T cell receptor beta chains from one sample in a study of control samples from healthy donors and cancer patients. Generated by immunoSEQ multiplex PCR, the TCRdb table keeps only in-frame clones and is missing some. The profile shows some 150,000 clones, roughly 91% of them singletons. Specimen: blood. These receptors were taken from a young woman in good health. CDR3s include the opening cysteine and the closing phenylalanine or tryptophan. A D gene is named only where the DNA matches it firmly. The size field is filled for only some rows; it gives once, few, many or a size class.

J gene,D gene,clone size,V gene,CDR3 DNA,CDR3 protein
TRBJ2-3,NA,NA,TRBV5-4,TGTGCCAGCAGCAACAGGGTTAGCACAGATACGCAGTATTTT,CASSNRVSTDTQYF
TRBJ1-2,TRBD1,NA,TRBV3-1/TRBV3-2,TGTGCCAGCAGCCCCGGGACAGGGATAGGCTATGGCTACACCTTC,CASSPGTGIGYGYTF
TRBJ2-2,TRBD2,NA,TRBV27,TGTGCCAGCAGCCGGACTAGCGGGGGGTTCGACACCGGGGAGCTGTTTTTT,CASSRTSGGFDTGELFF
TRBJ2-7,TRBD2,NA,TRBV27,TGTGCCAGCAGTAAACTAGCGGGACGCTACGAGCAGTACTTC,CASSKLAGRYEQYF
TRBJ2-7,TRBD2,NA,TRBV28,TGTGCCAGCAGTACCTGGACTAGCGGGAAGTACTTC,CASSTWTSGKYF
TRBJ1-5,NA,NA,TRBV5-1,TGCGCCAGCAGCTTGGGGAGCAATCAGCCCCAGCATTTT,CASSLGSNQPQHF
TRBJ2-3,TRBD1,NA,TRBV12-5,TGTGCTAGTGGTTTAGAAGACAGGGGGGATACGCAGTATTTT,CASGLEDRGDTQYF
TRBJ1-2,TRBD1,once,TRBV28,TGTGCCAGTATTTCGACAGGGAACTATGGCTACACCTTC,CASISTGNYGYTF
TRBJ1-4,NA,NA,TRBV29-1,TGCAGCCCCACAGGGAGTAATGAAAAACTGTTTTTT,CSPTGSNEKLFF
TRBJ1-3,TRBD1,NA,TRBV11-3,TGTGCCAGCAGCCCGGCAGGGGGCTTTTCTGGAAACACCATATATTTT,CASSPAGGFSGNTIYF
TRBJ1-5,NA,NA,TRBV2,TGTGCCAGCCGCGGGCCTAATCAGCCCCAGCATTTT,CASRGPNQPQHF
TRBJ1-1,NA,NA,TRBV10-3,TGTGCCATCAGTGCAGGGGTAGGCACTGAAGCTTTCTTT,CAISAGVGTEAFF
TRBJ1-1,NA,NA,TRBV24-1,TGTGCCACCTCCAGTTTCAGGGGCACTGAAGCTTTCTTT,CATSSFRGTEAFF
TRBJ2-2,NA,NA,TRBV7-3,TGTGCCAGCAGCTTTCCCCAGTTGGGGCGGGAGAACACCGGGGAGCTGTTTTTT,CASSFPQLGRENTGELFF
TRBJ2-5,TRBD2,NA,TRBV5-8,TGTGCCAGCAGTGAAGGACTAGCGGGAGGAGAGACCCAGTACTTC,CASSEGLAGGETQYF
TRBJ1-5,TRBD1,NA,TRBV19,TGTGCCAGTAGTATGACAGGGGGCGAAGATCAGCCCCAGCATTTT,CASSMTGGEDQPQHF
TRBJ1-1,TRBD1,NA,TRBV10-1,TGCGCCAGCAGCGGGGGGACAGGGTGGCCCACTGAAGCTTTCTTT,CASSGGTGWPTEAFF
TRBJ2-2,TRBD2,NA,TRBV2,TGTGCCAGCAGGGGACTAGCGGGGCGATCCACCGGGGAGCTGTTTTTT,CASRGLAGRSTGELFF
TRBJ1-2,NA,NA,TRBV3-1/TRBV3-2,TGTGCCAGCAGCCGACCGGGTCGTAACTATGGCTACACCTTC,CASSRPGRNYGYTF
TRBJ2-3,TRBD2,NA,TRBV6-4,TGTGCCAGCAGTGGCGATACGGGAGGGCCAACAGATACGCAGTATTTT,CASSGDTGGPTDTQYF
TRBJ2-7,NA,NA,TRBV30,TGTGCCTGGAGCCCCGACGGACCCTACGAGCAGTACTTC,CAWSPDGPYEQYF
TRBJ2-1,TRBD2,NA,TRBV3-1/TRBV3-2,TGTGCCAGCAGCCAAGGACTAGCGAATGAGCAGTTCTTC,CASSQGLANEQFF
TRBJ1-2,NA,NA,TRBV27,TGTGCCAGTGGACAAGCTAACTATGGCTACACCTTC,CASGQANYGYTF
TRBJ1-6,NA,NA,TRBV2,TGTGCCAGCAGTCGCACCGCCCCTAATTCACCCCTCCACTTT,CASSRTAPNSPLHF
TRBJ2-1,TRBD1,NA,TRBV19,TGTGCCAGTTCACCGGGACAGGCCTACAATGAGCAGTTCTTC,CASSPGQAYNEQFF
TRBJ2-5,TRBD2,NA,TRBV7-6,TGTGCCAGCAGCTTAGAGACTAGCGGGAGGGGGGGGACCCAGTACTTC,CASSLETSGRGGTQYF
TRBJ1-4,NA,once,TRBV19,TGTGCCAGTAGTATAGGGGGCGCAGGTAATGAAAAACTGTTTTTT,CASSIGGAGNEKLFF
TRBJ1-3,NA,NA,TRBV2,TGTGCCAGCAGTGAACAGGCTCCAAACTCTGGAAACACCATATATTTT,CASSEQAPNSGNTIYF
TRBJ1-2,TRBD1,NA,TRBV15,TGTGCCACCAGCGGACAGGGAACCTATGGCTACACCTTC,CATSGQGTYGYTF
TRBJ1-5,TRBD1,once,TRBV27,TGTGCCAGCAGTTCGGACAGGGGCAATCAGCCCCAGCATTTT,CASSSDRGNQPQHF
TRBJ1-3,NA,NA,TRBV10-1,TGCGCCAGCAGTGAGAGGACTGGCTCTGGAAACACCATATATTTT,CASSERTGSGNTIYF
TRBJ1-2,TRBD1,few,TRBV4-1,TGCGCCAGCAGCCAAGATCTTTGGGACAGGATTCTCTATGGCTACACCTTC,CASSQDLWDRILYGYTF
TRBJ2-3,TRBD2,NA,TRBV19,TGTGCCAGTAGTATAGATACTAGCGGGAGGTCAGATACGCAGTATTTT,CASSIDTSGRSDTQYF
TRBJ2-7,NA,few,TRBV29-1,TGCAGCGTAGGACAGTACTACGAGCAGTACTTC,CSVGQYYEQYF
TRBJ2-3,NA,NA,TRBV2,TGTGCCAGCAATGCGGGCAGCACAGATACGCAGTATTTT,CASNAGSTDTQYF
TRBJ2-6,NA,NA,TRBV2,TGTGCCAGCAGTTCCTACAATCCTGGGGCCAACGTCCTGACTTTC,CASSSYNPGANVLTF
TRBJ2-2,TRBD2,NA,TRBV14,TGTGCCAGCAGCCAAAGCGGGAGGGGGACCGGGGAGCTGTTTTTT,CASSQSGRGTGELFF
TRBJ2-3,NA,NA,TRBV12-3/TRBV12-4,TGTGCCAGCAGACGCAGGGCAGATACGCAGTATTTT,CASRRRADTQYF
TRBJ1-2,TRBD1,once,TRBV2,TGTGCCAGCAGTGGGGACAGGGGTTATGGCTACACCTTC,CASSGDRGYGYTF
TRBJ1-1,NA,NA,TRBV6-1,TGTGCCAGCAGTGAGACACTGTCTGAAGCTTTCTTT,CASSETLSEAFF
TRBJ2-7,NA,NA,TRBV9,TGTGCCAGCAGCGTAGATGGAATAGGTACCTACGAGCAGTACTTC,CASSVDGIGTYEQYF
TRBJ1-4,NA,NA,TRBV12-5,TGTGCTAGTGGTTTGGGGGTCACTAATGAAAAACTGTTTTTT,CASGLGVTNEKLFF
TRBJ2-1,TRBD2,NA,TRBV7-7,TGTGCTAGCAGCTTAGCGGGGACTAGCAGCAATGAGCAGTTCTTC,CASSLAGTSSNEQFF
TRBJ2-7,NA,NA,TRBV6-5,TGTGCCAGCAGTCCCCAGGGGATCTCCTACGAGCAGTACTTC,CASSPQGISYEQYF
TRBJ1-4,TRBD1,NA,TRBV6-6,TGTGCCAGCAGTTATGACAGGGCAACTAATGAAAAACTGTTTTTT,CASSYDRATNEKLFF
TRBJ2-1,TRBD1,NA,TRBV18,TGTGCCAGCTCCCTCGACAGGGTCAATGAGCAGTTCTTC,CASSLDRVNEQFF
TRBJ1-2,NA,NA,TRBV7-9,TGTGCCAGCAGCTTAGTCGGGGCGGCTAACTATGGCTACACCTTC,CASSLVGAANYGYTF
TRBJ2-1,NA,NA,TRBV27,TGTGCCAGCAGTTTATGGGGGGACAATGAGCAGTTCTTC,CASSLWGDNEQFF
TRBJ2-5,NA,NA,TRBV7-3,TGTGCCAGCAGCTTAGACGGGAAAACCCAAGAGACCCAGTACTTC,CASSLDGKTQETQYF
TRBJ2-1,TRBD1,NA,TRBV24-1,TGTGCCACCAGTGATCTAGGACAGGGATACAATGAGCAGTTCTTC,CATSDLGQGYNEQFF
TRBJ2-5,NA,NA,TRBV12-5,TGTGCTAGTGGTTTGGGTAGCCCCCAAGAGACCCAGTACTTC,CASGLGSPQETQYF